This is a list of T cell receptor beta chains from one sample in a study of blood T cell repertoires in COVID-19. Here immunoSEQ multiplex PCR was the method, and the copy in TCRdb shows in-frame clones only, minus some. Of tens of thousands of clones in the sample, roughly 89% were seen once. The sequencing input was peripheral blood. Receptor source: a man in his fifties with acute or convalescent COVID-19. The CDR3 runs from the conserved cysteine through the conserved F or W. A D gene is named only where the DNA matches it firmly. A clone size is listed for some rows: how often the clone was seen (once, few, many), or a class if it is expanded.

j_call,d_call,clone_size,v_call,cdr3_nt,cdr3_aa
TRBJ1-1,-,-,TRBV19,TGTGCCAGTAGTATCGAACAGGGAGGGACGGGAGTAACTGAAGCTTTCTTT,CASSIEQGGTGVTEAFF
TRBJ1-1,TRBD1,-,TRBV27,TGTGCCAGCAGTTTATGGGGCGGACAGGGGGGAACTGAAGCTTTCTTT,CASSLWGGQGGTEAFF
TRBJ2-1,-,-,TRBV4-1,TGCGCCAGCAGCCTTCCTGGCGGCTACAATGAGCAGTTCTTC,CASSLPGGYNEQFF
TRBJ2-2,-,-,TRBV18,TGTGCCAGCTCACCAGCTTCAGGGGTCACCGGGGAGCTGTTTTTT,CASSPASGVTGELFF
TRBJ2-7,TRBD2,-,TRBV25-1,TGTGCCAGCAACCCCCTCAGCGGGAGAATCACCTACGAGCAGTACTTC,CASNPLSGRITYEQYF
TRBJ1-5,TRBD1,-,TRBV5-5,TGTGCCAGCAGCTTTTCACAGGGGGGCAATCAGCCCCAGCATTTT,CASSFSQGGNQPQHF
TRBJ1-1,TRBD1,-,TRBV12-5,TGTGCTAGTGGTTTCAAGACAGGGAAAGGGGTTGGCACTGAAGCTTTCTTT,CASGFKTGKGVGTEAFF
TRBJ1-1,-,-,TRBV19,TGTGCCAGTAGTATAAGGGGAGGTACTGAAGCTTTCTTT,CASSIRGGTEAFF
TRBJ2-2,-,-,TRBV29-1,TGCAGCGTTGGTCAGGGCTTGGACACCGGGGAGCTGTTTTTT,CSVGQGLDTGELFF
TRBJ1-5,-,-,TRBV27,TGTGCCAGCACTCCAAGGAGAAATAGCAATCAGCCCCAGCATTTT,CASTPRRNSNQPQHF
TRBJ2-7,TRBD2,-,TRBV7-2,TGTGCCAGCAGCCCCTCTAGCGGGTTGACCTACGAGCAGTACTTC,CASSPSSGLTYEQYF
TRBJ2-3,-,-,TRBV4-2,TGTGCCAGCAGCCCTATAGCTCTAGATACGCAGTATTTT,CASSPIALDTQYF
TRBJ2-1,TRBD2,-,TRBV18,TGTGCCAGCTCACCACAAGCGGGAGAAGGGAATGAGCAGTTCTTC,CASSPQAGEGNEQFF
TRBJ1-1,-,-,TRBV5-5,TGTGCCAGCAGCTTGGGTGGCAGCCCTGGGCACACTGAAGCTTTCTTT,CASSLGGSPGHTEAFF
TRBJ2-3,TRBD2,-,TRBV12-5,TGTGCTAGTGGTTTGGGTCCCTTGGGGGGGGGCACAGATACGCAGTATTTT,CASGLGPLGGGTDTQYF
TRBJ2-2,-,-,TRBV30,TGTGCCTGGAGTAGGAGTTCCGGGGAGCTGTTTTTT,CAWSRSSGELFF
TRBJ1-2,TRBD1,once,TRBV5-1,TGCGCCAGCAGCTCGACAGGGGGAGACTATGGCTACACCTTC,CASSSTGGDYGYTF
TRBJ2-7,-,-,TRBV4-1,TGCGCCAGCAGCCCGCCGGGAGCTTTAGGGGAGCAGTACTTC,CASSPPGALGEQYF
TRBJ1-6,TRBD1,-,TRBV25-1,TGTGCCAGCAGTGTCGGGACAGCCAATTCACCCCTCCACTTT,CASSVGTANSPLHF
TRBJ2-7,TRBD2,-,TRBV14,TGTGCCAGCAGCCACCTACTAGCGTACTCCTACGAGCAGTACTTC,CASSHLLAYSYEQYF
TRBJ1-5,TRBD1,-,TRBV2,TGTGCCAGCTCTGGGACAGGGGGCGTTCAGCCCCAGCATTTT,CASSGTGGVQPQHF
TRBJ2-5,TRBD2,few,TRBV19,TGTGCCAGTAGTCCAACTAGGACTAGCGGGAGGGCCTCAGAGACCCAGTACTTC,CASSPTRTSGRASETQYF
TRBJ2-5,TRBD2,-,TRBV7-9,TGTGCCAGCAGCCCACCCGGACGGGGGGGGGAGACCCAGTACTTC,CASSPPGRGGETQYF
TRBJ1-5,-,-,TRBV2,TGTGCCTCCCAGGGCGGGGGAAGTGGCAATCAGCCCCAGCATTTT,CASQGGGSGNQPQHF
TRBJ2-1,-,few,TRBV4-1,TGCGCCAGCAGCCCCCGAAGCCCAAGGGGACGGGAGATTACCTACAATGAGCAGTTCTTC,CASSPRSPRGREITYNEQFF
TRBJ1-6,TRBD1,-,TRBV7-2,TGTGCCAGCAGCTCGGCCGGGACAGTCAATTCACCCCTCCACTTT,CASSSAGTVNSPLHF
TRBJ2-3,TRBD1,-,TRBV27,TGTGCCACCAGTTCTGTGACAGGGATTGGAGCAGATACGCAGTATTTT,CATSSVTGIGADTQYF
TRBJ2-1,TRBD2,-,TRBV5-1,TGCGCCAGCAGCGTCGTAGCGGGAGAGCTGAATGAGCAGTTCTTC,CASSVVAGELNEQFF
TRBJ2-7,-,-,TRBV3-1/TRBV3-2,TGTGCCAGCAGCCGGGACGGGAGCCACTACGAGCAGTACTTC,CASSRDGSHYEQYF
TRBJ2-7,-,-,TRBV12-3/TRBV12-4,TGTGCCAGCAGTTTAACAGGGACGGGGGAGCAGTACTTC,CASSLTGTGEQYF
TRBJ2-1,TRBD2,-,TRBV30,TGTGCCTGGAGTGTAGGTCGACTAGCGGGAGACGTTGAGCAGTTCTTC,CAWSVGRLAGDVEQFF
TRBJ2-1,-,-,TRBV14,TGTGCCAGCAGCCAAGGTCGGCGGTCCCCCCTCTCCTACAATGAGCAGTTCTTC,CASSQGRRSPLSYNEQFF
TRBJ2-3,-,-,TRBV5-1,TGCGCCAGCAGCCCGACGCAGGGCCGCACAGATACGCAGTATTTT,CASSPTQGRTDTQYF
TRBJ2-1,-,-,TRBV3-1/TRBV3-2,TGTGCCAGCAGACGGGAGATCTCCAATGAGCAGTTCTTC,CASRREISNEQFF
TRBJ1-4,-,-,TRBV5-6,TGTGCCAGCAGCTTGGTCCCCTCTACAGGGAGTGAAAAACTGTTTTTT,CASSLVPSTGSEKLFF
TRBJ2-1,TRBD2,few,TRBV27,TGTGCCAGCAGTTTCTTCAGTAGCGGGGGGGACTCCTACAATGAGCAGTTCTTC,CASSFFSSGGDSYNEQFF
TRBJ1-2,TRBD1,-,TRBV5-4,TGTGCCAGCAGCCCGGACAGGGGGTCTTTCTATGGCTACACCTTC,CASSPDRGSFYGYTF
TRBJ1-4,-,few,TRBV9,TGTGCCAGCAGCGTAGGAGGGAACAAAATTTGGGAAGAAAAACTGTTTTTT,CASSVGGNKIWEEKLFF
TRBJ2-3,-,-,TRBV12-3/TRBV12-4,TGTGCCAGCAGTTCTAAGCGCGGCGGTACGCAGTATTTT,CASSSKRGGTQYF
TRBJ2-5,-,once,TRBV21-1,TGTGCCAGCAGCCTACGGCAGCGGAAAGAGACCCAGTACTTC,CASSLRQRKETQYF
TRBJ2-7,-,once,TRBV30,TGTGCCTGGAGCCTACAGGGGACTCCCTCCTACGAGCAGTACTTC,CAWSLQGTPSYEQYF
TRBJ1-4,-,-,TRBV30,TGTGCCTGGAGTGAGGGGTTAACGGCTAATGAAAAACTGTTTTTT,CAWSEGLTANEKLFF
TRBJ2-7,-,-,TRBV27,TGTGCCAGCAGCCCTGGACAGTACGAGCAGTACTTC,CASSPGQYEQYF
TRBJ1-1,-,-,TRBV13,TGTGCCAGCAGCTCAAACGCGGCGAACACTGAAGCTTTCTTT,CASSSNAANTEAFF